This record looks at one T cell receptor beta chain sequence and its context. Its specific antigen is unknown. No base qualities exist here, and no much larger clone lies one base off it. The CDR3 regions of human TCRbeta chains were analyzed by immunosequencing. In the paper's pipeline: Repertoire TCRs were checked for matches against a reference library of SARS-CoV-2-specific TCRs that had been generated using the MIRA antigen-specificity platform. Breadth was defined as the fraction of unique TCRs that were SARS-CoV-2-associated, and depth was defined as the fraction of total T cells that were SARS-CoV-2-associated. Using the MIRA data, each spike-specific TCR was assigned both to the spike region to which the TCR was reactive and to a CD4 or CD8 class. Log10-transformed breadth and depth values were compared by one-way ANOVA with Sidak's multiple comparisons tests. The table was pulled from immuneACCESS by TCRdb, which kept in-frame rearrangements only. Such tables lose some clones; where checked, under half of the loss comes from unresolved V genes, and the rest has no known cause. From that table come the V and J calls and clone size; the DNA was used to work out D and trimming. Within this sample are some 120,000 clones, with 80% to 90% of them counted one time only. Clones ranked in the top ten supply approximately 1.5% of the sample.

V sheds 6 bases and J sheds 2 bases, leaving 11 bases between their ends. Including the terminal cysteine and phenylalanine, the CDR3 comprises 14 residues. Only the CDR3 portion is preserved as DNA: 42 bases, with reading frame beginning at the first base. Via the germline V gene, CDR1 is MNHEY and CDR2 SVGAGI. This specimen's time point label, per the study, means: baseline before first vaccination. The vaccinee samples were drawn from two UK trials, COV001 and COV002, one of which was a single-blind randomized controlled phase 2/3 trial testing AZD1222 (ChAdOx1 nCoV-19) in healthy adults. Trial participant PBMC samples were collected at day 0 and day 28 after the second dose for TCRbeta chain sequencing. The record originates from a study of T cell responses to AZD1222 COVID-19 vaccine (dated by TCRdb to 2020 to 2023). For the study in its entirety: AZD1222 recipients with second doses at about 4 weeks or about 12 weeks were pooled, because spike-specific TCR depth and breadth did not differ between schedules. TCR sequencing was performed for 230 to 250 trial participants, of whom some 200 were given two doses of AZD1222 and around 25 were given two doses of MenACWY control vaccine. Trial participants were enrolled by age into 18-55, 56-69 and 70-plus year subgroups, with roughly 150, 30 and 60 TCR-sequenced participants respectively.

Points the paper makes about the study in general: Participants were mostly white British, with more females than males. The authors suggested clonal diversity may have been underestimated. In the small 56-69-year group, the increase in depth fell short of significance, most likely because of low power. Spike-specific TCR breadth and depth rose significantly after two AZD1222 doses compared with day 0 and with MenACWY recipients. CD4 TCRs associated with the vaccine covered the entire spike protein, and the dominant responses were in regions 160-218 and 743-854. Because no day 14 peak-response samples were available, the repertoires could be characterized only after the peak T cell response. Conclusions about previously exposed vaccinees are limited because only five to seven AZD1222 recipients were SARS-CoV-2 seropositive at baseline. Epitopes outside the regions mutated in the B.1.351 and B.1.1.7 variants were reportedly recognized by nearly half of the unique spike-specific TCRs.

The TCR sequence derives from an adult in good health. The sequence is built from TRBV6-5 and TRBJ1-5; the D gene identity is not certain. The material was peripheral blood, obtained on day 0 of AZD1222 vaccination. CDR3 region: CASSGSPRNQPQHF. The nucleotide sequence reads TGTGCCAGCAGCGGGTCGCCTCGCAATCAGCCCCAGCATTTT.